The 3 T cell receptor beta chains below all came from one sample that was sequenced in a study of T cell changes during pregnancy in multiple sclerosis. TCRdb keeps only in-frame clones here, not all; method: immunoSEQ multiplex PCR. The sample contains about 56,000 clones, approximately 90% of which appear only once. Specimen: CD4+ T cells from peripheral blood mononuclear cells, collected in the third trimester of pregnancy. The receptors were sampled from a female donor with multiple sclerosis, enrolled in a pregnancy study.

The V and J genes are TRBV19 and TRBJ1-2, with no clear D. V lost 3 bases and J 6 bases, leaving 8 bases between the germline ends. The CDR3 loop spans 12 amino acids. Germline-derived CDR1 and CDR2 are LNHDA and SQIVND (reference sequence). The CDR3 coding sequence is TGTGCCAGTAGTATTTACAGAGATGGCTACACCTTC. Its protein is CASSIYRDGYTF.

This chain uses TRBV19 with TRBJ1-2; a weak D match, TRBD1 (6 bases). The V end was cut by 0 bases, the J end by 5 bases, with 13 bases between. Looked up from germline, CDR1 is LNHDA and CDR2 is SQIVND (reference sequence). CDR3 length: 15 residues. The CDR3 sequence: CASSIDLDRLYGYTF. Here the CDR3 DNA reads TGTGCCAGTAGTATAGATCTGGACAGATTGTATGGCTACACCTTC.

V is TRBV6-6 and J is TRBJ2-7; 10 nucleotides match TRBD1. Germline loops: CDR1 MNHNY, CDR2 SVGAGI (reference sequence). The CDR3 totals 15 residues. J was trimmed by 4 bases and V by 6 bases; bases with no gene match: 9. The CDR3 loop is CASRPTGTGDYEQYF. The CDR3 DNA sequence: TGTGCCAGCAGGCCCACCGGGACAGGGGATTACGAGCAGTACTTC.